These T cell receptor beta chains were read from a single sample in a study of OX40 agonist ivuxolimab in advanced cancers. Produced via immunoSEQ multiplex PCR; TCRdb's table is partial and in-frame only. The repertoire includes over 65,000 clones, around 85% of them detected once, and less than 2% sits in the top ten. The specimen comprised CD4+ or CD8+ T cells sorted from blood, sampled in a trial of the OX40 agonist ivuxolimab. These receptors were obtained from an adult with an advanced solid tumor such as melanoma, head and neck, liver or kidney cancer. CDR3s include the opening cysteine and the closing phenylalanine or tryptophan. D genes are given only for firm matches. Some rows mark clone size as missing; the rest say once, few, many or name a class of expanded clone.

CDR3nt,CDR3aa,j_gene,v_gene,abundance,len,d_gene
TGTGCCAGCAGCTCGGGACTAGCGGTAGATACGCAGTATTTT,CASSSGLAVDTQYF,TRBJ2-3,TRBV11-2,NA,14,TRBD2
TGCGCCAGCAGTGAGGGGGGACTAGCGGGTCCGGCCTACGAGCAGTACTTC,CASSEGGLAGPAYEQYF,TRBJ2-7,TRBV10-2,NA,17,TRBD2
TGTGCCAGCACTCTTTACAGGGCCTTTGGAGCTTTCTTT,CASTLYRAFGAFF,TRBJ1-1,TRBV6-1,NA,13,NA
TGTGCCAGCAGCCAAGATGAGGGGATGGTCTACAATGAGCAGTTCTTC,CASSQDEGMVYNEQFF,TRBJ2-1,TRBV4-2,NA,16,NA
TGTGCCAGCAGTACGGGACAGGGGACGGGCGAGCAGTACTTC,CASSTGQGTGEQYF,TRBJ2-7,TRBV27,once,14,TRBD1
TGTGCCAGCAGCTTGGCTGGCGGGACAGGGGAGAACTATGGCTACACCTTC,CASSLAGGTGENYGYTF,TRBJ1-2,TRBV5-4,NA,17,TRBD1
TGTGCCTGGAGTGTAGATAGGACACTGGAGCAGTACTTC,CAWSVDRTLEQYF,TRBJ2-7,TRBV30,NA,13,NA
TGTGCCAGCAGTGAAGCAGGGTACAATCAGCCCCAGCATTTT,CASSEAGYNQPQHF,TRBJ1-5,TRBV6-1,NA,14,NA
TGTGCCAGCTCATCCGGACTAGCGGGGGAAGAGACCCAGTACTTC,CASSSGLAGEETQYF,TRBJ2-5,TRBV18,NA,15,TRBD2
TGTGCCACCAGCAGAGATATAGCGGGGGCTGAGGGCTACACCTTC,CATSRDIAGAEGYTF,TRBJ1-2,TRBV15,NA,15,NA
TGTGCCAGCACCGATGGACAGGATAATTCACCCCTCCACTTT,CASTDGQDNSPLHF,TRBJ1-6,TRBV9,NA,14,TRBD1
TGTGCCAGCAGCCCACCCGGGGGACAGGGCTTCTACGAGCAGTACTTC,CASSPPGGQGFYEQYF,TRBJ2-7,TRBV11-2,once,16,TRBD1
TGTGCCAGCTCCAGGGGCGGCGGGGAGCTGTTTTTT,CASSRGGGELFF,TRBJ2-2,TRBV6-5,NA,12,NA
TGTGCCAGCAGCTTTAGTCAGGGGAGCACAGATACGCAGTATTTT,CASSFSQGSTDTQYF,TRBJ2-3,TRBV7-2,NA,15,NA
TGTGCCTGGGGAGTCGGGACAGGGCCCTACGAGCAGTACTTC,CAWGVGTGPYEQYF,TRBJ2-7,TRBV30,NA,14,TRBD1
TGTGCCAGTATCGACGGGGGAGCGGGGGGGATGGCAGATACGCAGTATTTT,CASIDGGAGGMADTQYF,TRBJ2-3,TRBV19,NA,17,TRBD2
TGTGCCAGCAGCCCTGAATCCTGGTATGGCTACACCTTC,CASSPESWYGYTF,TRBJ1-2,TRBV6-6,once,13,NA
TGTGCCAGTAGTATAGGGGACAGACAAAGGGGCTACACCTTC,CASSIGDRQRGYTF,TRBJ1-2,TRBV19,few,14,TRBD1
TGTGCCAGCAGCTTAGACGGAGACAATGAGCAGTTCTTC,CASSLDGDNEQFF,TRBJ2-1,TRBV7-2,once,13,NA
TGTGCCAGCAGTTACTCGGGGCAGGGCGGCGAGCAGTACTTC,CASSYSGQGGEQYF,TRBJ2-7,TRBV6-5,NA,14,NA
TGCGCCAGCAGGATTACTCCGGACACCTCGGGTGAGCAGTTCTTC,CASRITPDTSGEQFF,TRBJ2-1,TRBV5-1,NA,15,NA
TGTGCCAGCAGCTTTGAACACGGGAGAAACACTGAAGCTTTCTTT,CASSFEHGRNTEAFF,TRBJ1-1,TRBV11-2,NA,15,NA
TGTGCCAGCAGCGTAGCTATGGGTAAGGAGACCCAGTACTTC,CASSVAMGKETQYF,TRBJ2-5,TRBV9,NA,14,NA
TGTGCCACCAGCAGCACTAACAGGGGGCTCTACGAGCAGTACTTC,CATSSTNRGLYEQYF,TRBJ2-7,TRBV15,NA,15,TRBD1
TGTGCCAGCCAGATGCTGACAGATACGCAGTATTTT,CASQMLTDTQYF,TRBJ2-3,TRBV5-5,NA,12,NA
TGTGCCAGCAGCGTAACGGCAGGGGGGAACTATGGCTACACCTTC,CASSVTAGGNYGYTF,TRBJ1-2,TRBV7-2,once,15,TRBD1
TGTGCCAGCAGTTCGGACAGAGGGGATACGCAGTATTTT,CASSSDRGDTQYF,TRBJ2-3,TRBV2,NA,13,NA
TGTGCCAGCAGTTCCCTGGGTCGAGCGACTGAAGCTTTCTTT,CASSSLGRATEAFF,TRBJ1-1,TRBV6-1,few,14,NA
TGTGCCAGCAGTTACGTGACAGGGGGTAATCAGCCCCAGCATTTT,CASSYVTGGNQPQHF,TRBJ1-5,TRBV6-6,NA,15,TRBD1
TGCGCCAGCAGCCGCGGCGGTGAACAGCCCTATGGCTACACCTTC,CASSRGGEQPYGYTF,TRBJ1-2,TRBV4-3,few,15,NA
TGTGCCAGCAGCTCTTTAGGAGGCGGAACTGAAGCTTTCTTT,CASSSLGGGTEAFF,TRBJ1-1,TRBV11-2,NA,14,NA
TGTGCCAGTAGTATAGCGGGAACTGGAAACACCATATATTTT,CASSIAGTGNTIYF,TRBJ1-3,TRBV19,NA,14,NA
TGCGCCAGCAGCTTGGCCAGGCCCAGCTTGGGCACAGATACGCAGTATTTT,CASSLARPSLGTDTQYF,TRBJ2-3,TRBV5-1,NA,17,NA
TGTGCCAGCAAAGGAGGGTCTCGAGGTGGATCAACTTATAATTCACCCCTCCACTTT,CASKGGSRGGSTYNSPLHF,TRBJ1-6,TRBV2,NA,19,NA
TGTGCCAGCAGCCAAGGGGTTTACAATGAGCAGTTCTTC,CASSQGVYNEQFF,TRBJ2-1,TRBV7-3,once,13,NA
TGTGCCAGCAGCTTTAGCGGGGGGGCATACGGGGAGCTGTTTTTT,CASSFSGGAYGELFF,TRBJ2-2,TRBV7-2,NA,15,TRBD2
TGCGCCAGCCAGCGGGGAGCCCAAGAGACCCAGTACTTC,CASQRGAQETQYF,TRBJ2-5,TRBV10-2,few,13,TRBD2
TGTGCCAGTAGTTTTGGGACCGCTAGGCAATTTGACACGCAGTATTTT,CASSFGTARQFDTQYF,TRBJ2-3,TRBV19,few,16,NA
TGCGCCAGCAGCCAAGCTTTATTTCCGGGACAGGGTGGAAACACCATATATTTT,CASSQALFPGQGGNTIYF,TRBJ1-3,TRBV4-3,NA,18,TRBD1
TGTGCCAGCAGTCCAGGGAGCTATGAGCAGTTCTTC,CASSPGSYEQFF,TRBJ2-1,TRBV6-6,NA,12,NA
TGTGCCAGCAGTGAAAGCCCCGGCCCTTACAATGAGCAGTTCTTC,CASSESPGPYNEQFF,TRBJ2-1,TRBV6-1,NA,15,NA
TGTGCCAGCAGTTTGGACGGGGGGAATCTAGATACGCAGTATTTT,CASSLDGGNLDTQYF,TRBJ2-3,TRBV6-5,NA,15,TRBD2
TGTGCCAGCAGTGAAGGAGCAGCGGGTGCCTATGGCTACACCTTC,CASSEGAAGAYGYTF,TRBJ1-2,TRBV2,NA,15,NA